This T cell receptor beta chain was captured by sequencing in a study of blood T cell repertoires in COVID-19. Study overall: Sites in the United States, Italy and Spain provided acute and convalescent COVID-19 samples. Nucleic acid was either cDNA or gDNA, and it came from T cells, B-cell-depleted T cells, or PBMCs.

Seattle's enrolled individuals joined amid active infection and were then monitored longitudinally. In the authors' workflow: Researchers report that nucleated cell counts were estimated from reference gene primer amplification. TCRdb's copy holds only in-frame clones and misses some; the assay was immunoSEQ multiplex PCR. V, J and clone size are taken as reported in that table, and D and trimming were inferred from the DNA itself. The sample records 140,000 or so clones, roughly 83% being singletons. Trimming removed 4 bases from V and 3 bases from J, with 10 bases in between. CDR3 length equals 13 residues. Germline V CDR1 and CDR2: SNHLY, FYNNEI.

The sample taken for sequencing was peripheral blood. The sequence derives from a woman aged 70 to 79 with COVID-19, enrolled during active disease. This chain connects TRBV2 to TRBJ2-7; D may be TRBD2 (5 bases). CDR3 protein: CASSGGFDYEQYF. The CDR3, as DNA: TGTGCCAGCAGTGGAGGGTTCGACTACGAGCAGTACTTC.